This T cell receptor (beta chain) was profiled in a study of metastatic and nonmetastatic thyroid tumors. Study details: Thyroid patients, malignant and benign, had repertoires compared across blood and tumor or nodule tissue. Study-wide results and caveats: Across blood and tumor, TCR beta diversity in malignant thyroid tumors was reportedly significantly higher than in benign nodules.

Patients were all untreated before their thyroid surgery. This clone was picked up many times. Antigen specificity is unknown. TCRdb reprocessed the PCR reads via MiXCR. The sample holds 26,000 or so clones, about 15% seen once. Material for sequencing was blood. The TCR was taken from a male donor with papillary thyroid cancer or a benign thyroid nodule (not recorded which). Some clones in this sample may be carry-over from other donors' samples.

For the CDR3, the DNA is TGTGCCAGCAGCAGCGGGACTAGCGGGAGGGCCAACTACAATGAGCAGTTCTTC. This codes for CASSSGTSGRANYNEQFF. This sequence joins TRBV5-4 and TRBJ2-1, with 16 bases that match TRBD2. The V and J ends lost 4 bases and 3 bases, in that order; junction bases with no gene match: 7. This CDR3 region has 18 residues. Germline V gene sequence: CDR1 SGHNT, CDR2 YYREEE (reference sequence).